This T cell receptor beta chain was sequenced during a study of T-cell reconstitution after alpha-beta-depleted transplantation in children. General study points: Reports say that about two months after transplant, the alpha-beta T cells came out of several hundred graft clones that had expanded. The main origin of T-cell counts and diversity one year after transplant was newly produced T cells.

This clonotype was counted at least ten times. No antigen is known for it. Trimming pared 3 bases from V and 1 base from J, leaving 5 bases between. The CDR3 is 13 amino acids. Library preparation (for TCRbeta) was performed with unique molecular identifiers. TCRdb processed the PCR reads anew with MiXCR; each CDR3 protein has one entry. This repertoire shows nearly 250,000 distinct CDR3 sequences, 8.2% found once; its top ten account for roughly 6%. The receptor's source is a male patient younger than 18 who had a stem cell transplant for acute lymphoblastic leukemia, so the T cells may come from the graft donor. The chain is built from TRBV12-3 or TRBV12-4 and TRBJ2-3; the D is unclear. This specimen consisted of PBMCs, mostly from graft donor cells, obtained 180 days after TCRalphabeta/CD19-depleted stem cell transplant. The CDR3 here is CASSFPGTDTQYF. The CDR3 region has the DNA TGTGCCAGCAGTTTTCCAGGCACAGATACGCAGTATTTT.